This T cell receptor (beta chain) was captured by sequencing in a study of neurological immune-mediated disorders. cDNA synthesis was performed by 5'RACE with 10-nucleotide random UMIs. TCRdb processed the 5' RACE reads anew with MiXCR; each CDR3 protein has one entry. The sample has approximately 50,000 distinct CDR3 sequences; 10% are singletons. This clonotype was observed many times. Unsorted libraries were generated from 2 million PBMCs. These cells had been stored in RNAlater at -80 C. The CDR3 runs 16 residues. Germline-derived CDR1 and CDR2 are MNHEY and SMNVEV (reference sequence). The V end lost 6 bases, the J end lost 1 base, and 18 bases lay between the germline ends.

The sequence was collected from a man between 65 and 80 years old with HTLV-1-associated myelopathy (HAM/TSP). The material sequenced was PBMCs. The chain carries TRBV27 and TRBJ1-2; D is perhaps TRBD1 (5 bases). The DNA of the CDR3 is TGTGCCAGCAGCGCAGGGCGATCTATAGTTAACTATGGCTACACCTTC. Translated, it gives CASSAGRSIVNYGYTF.